The T cell receptor beta chain under discussion was sequenced for a study of blood T cell repertoires in COVID-19. About the study: From T cells, B-cell-depleted T cells, or PBMCs came the material, which was cDNA or gDNA.

Sequenced by immunoSEQ multiplex PCR; TCRdb stores in-frame clones only, minus some. The sample lists about 210,000 clones, 70% to 85% occurring once. The CDR3 totals 16 residues. The germline gives CDR1 SNHLY, CDR2 FYNNEI. With 4 bases clipped from V and 2 bases from J, the junction kept 10 bases outside the gene matches. The receptor comes from a man aged 35-49 years who had recovered from COVID-19. The sequenced material came from peripheral blood. The chain has TRBV2 and TRBJ1-2, with 7 bases identical to TRBD1. In DNA, the CDR3 is TGTGCCAGCAGTGCCTTTAGACAGGGCCCCAACTATGGCTACACCTTC. Translating it yields CASSAFRQGPNYGYTF.